This T cell receptor (beta chain) was found in a study of cytomegalovirus exposure and HLA in healthy donors. Germline V gene lookup returns CDR1 MGHDK and CDR2 SYGVNS. The CDR3 spans 16 residues. Trimming cost V 3 bases and J 0 bases, with 9 bases left between them. There are a few counts of this clone. Its antigen remains unknown. The PCR was carried out with 60 Vbeta primers and 13 Jbeta primers. Clones were read by immunoSEQ multiplex PCR, and TCRdb kept only the in-frame ones, dropping some. The sample lists 110,000 or so clones; roughly 67% were seen once. Regarding the study as a whole: A few V segments could not be told apart, such as TRBV6-2 and TRBV6-3, and were left out.

This TCR was recovered from a man aged 40-49 years in good health and CMV-seronegative. The chain links TRBV25-1 to TRBJ1-6, with D possibly being TRBD1 (6 bases). Sequences were obtained from PBMCs. As DNA, the CDR3 is TGTGCCAGCAGTGACCACAGGGTCTCCTATAATTCACCCCTCCACTTT. It codes for CASSDHRVSYNSPLHF.